The 8 T cell receptor beta chains presented below share a single source sample, sequenced in a study of graft-versus-host responses after intestinal transplantation. These receptors' targets are unknown. This table comes from immunoSEQ multiplex PCR, and its TCRdb copy is limited to in-frame clones, with some not included. The sample includes approximately 130,000 clones, approximately 90% of them seen just once. Material: unstimulated CD4+ T cells sorted from spleen or lymph node cells, obtained before intestinal transplant. These receptor sequences come from a human donor who received an intestinal transplant.

V is TRBV11-2 and J is TRBJ2-3, with D uncertain. The CDR3 loop spans 15 amino acids. The germline V gene encodes CDR1 SGHAT and CDR2 FQNNGV. Trimming shortened V by 0 bases and J by 2 bases, and 9 bases separated the two germline ends. The CDR3 coding sequence is TGTGCCAGCAGCTTAGAAGGATGGGCCACAGATACGCAGTATTTT. Protein sequence: CASSLEGWATDTQYF.

V usage is TRBV5-4 and J usage is TRBJ1-1, with D perhaps matching TRBD1 (5 bases). The V gene's germline CDR1 is SGHNT and CDR2 YYREEE (reference sequence). The CDR3 spans 15 residues. V shed 4 bases and J shed 4 bases, with 17 bases lying between them. DNA of the CDR3: TGTGCCAGCAGCCCCCAAACGGGGGGTGGCACTGAAGCTTTCTTT. It codes for CASSPQTGGGTEAFF.

The chain recombines TRBV27 with TRBJ1-1, with a tentative D call TRBD1 (5 bases). Germline CDR1 is MNHEY and CDR2 is SMNVEV (reference sequence). The CDR3 is 13 amino acids. Trimming cost V 7 bases and J 1 base, with 10 bases left between them. The CDR3 loop is CASNRTPNTEAFF. CDR3 nucleotide sequence: TGTGCCAGCAATAGGACACCGAACACTGAAGCTTTCTTT.

This chain connects TRBV11-2 to TRBJ2-3; a weak D match, TRBD2 (5 bases). Per the germline V gene, CDR1 is SGHAT and CDR2 is FQNNGV. V lost 3 bases to trimming and J lost 3 bases, with 10 bases between them. The CDR3 contains 14 residues. In DNA form, the CDR3 reads TGTGCCAGCAGCTTTCGGGGTCGGACAGATACGCAGTATTTT. The encoded protein is CASSFRGRTDTQYF.

This sequence joins TRBV27 and TRBJ1-4; a weak D match, TRBD1 (6 bases). The ends were cut back, 4 bases at V and 10 bases at J, with 13 bases in the middle. Germline V gene sequence: CDR1 MNHEY, CDR2 SMNVEV (reference sequence). The CDR3 is 13 residues long. CDR3 DNA: TGTGCCAGCAGTTACGAGGGGGGGGGAAAACTGTTTTTT. It yields the protein CASSYEGGGKLFF.

The chain couples TRBV6-5 to TRBJ1-2; D is undetermined. CDR3 length equals 12 residues. V lost 8 bases to trimming and J lost 9 bases, with 16 bases between them. Germline V gene lookup returns CDR1 MNHEY and CDR2 SVGAGI. The CDR3, as DNA: TGTGCCAGCCAGGACGTCTACTCTAGCTACACCTTC. This encodes CASQDVYSSYTF.

The V and J genes are TRBV5-4 and TRBJ2-2; D remains unclear. Germline CDR1 SGHNT, CDR2 YYREEE (reference sequence). The germline V and J ends were trimmed by 3 bases and 4 bases, with 13 bases remaining between them. The CDR3 loop spans 15 amino acids. The DNA of the CDR3 is TGTGCCAGCAGCTACGACGGATACTCCACCGGGGAGCTGTTTTTT. The encoded protein is CASSYDGYSTGELFF.

This clone occurred once. The V and J genes are TRBV5-1 and TRBJ2-5, with D unclear. CDR3 length: 11 amino acids. Trimming shortened V by 5 bases and J by 5 bases, and 7 bases separated the two germline ends. Germline V gene lookup returns CDR1 SGHRS and CDR2 YFSETQ. CDR3 DNA: TGCGCCAGCAGGGCTCGGGAGACCCAGTACTTC. Protein product: CASRARETQYF.